This T cell receptor (beta chain) was identified during a study of blood T cell repertoires in COVID-19. Study at large: PBMCs, B-cell-depleted T cells, or T cells provided the cDNA or gDNA that made up the material.

Repertoires were generated with immunoSEQ multiplex PCR, while TCRdb's copy carries only in-frame clones and drops some. The sample records about 170,000 clones, about 88% being singletons. The ends were cut back, 2 bases at V and 3 bases at J, with 20 bases in the middle. This CDR3 region has 17 residues. Looked up from germline, CDR1 is SGHRS and CDR2 is YFSETQ. This receptor was identified in a woman older than 75 in a cohort sampled during active or convalescent COVID-19. The chain has TRBV5-1 and TRBJ1-2; TRBD1 is a possible D gene (5 bases). Input material: peripheral blood. The CDR3 nucleotides are TGCGCCAGCAGCTTTTCGGGACGCGAACCGGGAGACTATGGCTACACCTTC. This translates into CASSFSGREPGDYGYTF.